Below, 8 T cell receptor beta chains from the same sample are listed, as sequenced in a study of early T cells in non-severe SARS-CoV-2 infection. TCRdb independently ran MiXCR on the 5' RACE reads; one entry per CDR3 protein. The sample yields tens of thousands of distinct CDR3 sequences, approximately 15% seen once. The input for sequencing was whole blood, taken at baseline. These receptors were obtained from an adult who was a healthcare worker with PCR-confirmed SARS-CoV-2 infection or an uninfected control (not recorded which).

This clonotype was observed at least ten times. The chain links TRBV7-2 to TRBJ2-7; no clear D gene. Germline lookup yields CDR1 SGHTA and CDR2 FQGNSA. CDR3 size: 11 residues. Trimming removed 5 bases from V and 3 bases from J, with 5 bases in between. The CDR3 protein is CASSVHYEQYF. The CDR3, as DNA: TGTGCCAGCAGCGTTCACTACGAGCAGTACTTC. The whole variable domain, filled in from reference TRBV7-2 and TRBJ2-7, reads GAGVSQSPSNKVTEKGKDVELRCDPISGHTALYWYRQSLGQGLEFLIYFQGNSAPDKSGLPSDRFSAERTGGSVSTLTIQRTQQEDSAVYLCASSVHYEQYFGPGTRLTVT.

Only a few counts were recorded for this clonotype. This chain joins TRBV5-4 and TRBJ2-1; 8 bases are shared with TRBD2. J gave up 7 bases and V 4 bases, and 10 bases lay outside the gene matches. This CDR3 is built from 15 residues. Germline values: CDR1 SGHNT, CDR2 YYREEE (reference sequence). The CDR3 spells CASSGGGSGINEQFF. DNA for the CDR3: TGTGCCAGCAGCGGGGGTGGTAGCGGGATAAATGAGCAGTTCTTC.

V gene TRBV28 combines with J gene TRBJ2-7, with D perhaps matching TRBD2 (6 bases). Trimming took off 2 bases at V and 3 bases at J, with 14 bases between the two ends. Germline CDR1 reads MDHEN; CDR2 reads SYDVKM. CDR3 length equals 15 residues. CDR3 amino acids: CASSLAGRIFYEQYF. The DNA of the CDR3 is TGTGCCAGCAGTTTAGCGGGACGGATCTTCTACGAGCAGTACTTC.

V usage is TRBV10-3 and J usage is TRBJ2-4; either TRBD1 or TRBD2 may fit D (5 bases each). The CDR3 is made up of 17 amino acids. Germline CDR1 ENHRY, CDR2 SYGVKD. Trimming took off 3 bases at V and 0 bases at J, with 15 bases between the two ends. This chain's CDR3 is CAISERGDHLAKNIQYF. The CDR3 DNA reads TGTGCCATCAGTGAAAGGGGAGACCACCTAGCCAAAAACATTCAGTACTTC.

The V and J genes are TRBV6-1 and TRBJ1-5; D call uncertain. Trimming removed 7 bases from V and 7 bases from J, with 11 bases in between. There are 12 residues in the CDR3. Germline assignment: CDR1 MNHNS and CDR2 SASEGT. CDR3 DNA sequence: TGTGCCAGCACCAATCCCTCGCAGCCCCAGCATTTT. Protein: CASTNPSQPQHF.

This clonotype was found a few times. The genes are TRBV19 and TRBJ2-2; 9 bases match TRBD1. V shed 4 bases and J 7 bases; nucleotides not matched to a gene: 4. Germline values: CDR1 LNHDA, CDR2 SQIVND (reference sequence). The CDR3 spans 14 residues. In nucleotides, the CDR3 is TGTGCCAGTAGTACGGGACAGGGAATCGGGGAGCTGTTTTTT. Translated: CASSTGQGIGELFF.

The chain links TRBV7-9 to TRBJ2-7; the D gene is possibly TRBD1 (6 bases). Trimming removed 4 bases from V and 4 bases from J, with 14 bases in between. The CDR3 spans 14 residues. The germline gives CDR1 SEHNR, CDR2 FQNEAQ (reference sequence). The CDR3 region is CASSSTRTAYEQYF. The CDR3 DNA is TGTGCCAGCAGCTCTACGAGGACAGCTTACGAGCAGTACTTC. The full variable domain, in which reference TRBV7-9 and TRBJ2-7 provide the parts outside the CDR3, is DTGVSQNPRHKITKRGQNVTFRCDPISEHNRLYWYRQTLGQGPEFLTYFQNEAQLEKSRLLSDRFSAERPKGSFSTLEIQRTEQGDSAMYLCASSSTRTAYEQYFGPGTRLTVT.

This clonotype came up a few times. V gene TRBV12-3 or TRBV12-4 combines with J gene TRBJ1-1; D is uncertain. The CDR3 loop spans 15 amino acids. The V end was cut by 6 bases, the J end by 2 bases, with 16 bases between. CDR3 nucleotides: TGTGCCAGCAGACTGTGGCTCCAGCCTAACACTGAAGCTTTCTTT. Amino acid sequence: CASRLWLQPNTEAFF.